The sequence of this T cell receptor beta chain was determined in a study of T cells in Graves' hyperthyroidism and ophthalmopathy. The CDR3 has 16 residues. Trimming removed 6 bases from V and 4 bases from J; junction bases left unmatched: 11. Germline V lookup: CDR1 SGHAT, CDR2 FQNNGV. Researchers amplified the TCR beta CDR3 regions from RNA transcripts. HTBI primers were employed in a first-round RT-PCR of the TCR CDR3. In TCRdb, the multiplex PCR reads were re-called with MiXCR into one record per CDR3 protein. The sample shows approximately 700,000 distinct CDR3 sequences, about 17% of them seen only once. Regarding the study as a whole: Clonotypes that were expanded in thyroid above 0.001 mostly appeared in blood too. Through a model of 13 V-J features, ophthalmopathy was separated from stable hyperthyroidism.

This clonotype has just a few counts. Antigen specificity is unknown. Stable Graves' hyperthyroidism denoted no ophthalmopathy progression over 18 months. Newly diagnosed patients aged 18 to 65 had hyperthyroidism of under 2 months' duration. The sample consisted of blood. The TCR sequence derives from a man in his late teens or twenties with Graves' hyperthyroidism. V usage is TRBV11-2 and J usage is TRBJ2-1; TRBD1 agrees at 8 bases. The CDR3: CASRYPGTGGYNEQFF. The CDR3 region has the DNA TGTGCCAGCAGATACCCGGGTACAGGGGGTTACAATGAGCAGTTCTTC. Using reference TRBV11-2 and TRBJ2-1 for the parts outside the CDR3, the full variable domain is EAGVAQSPRYKIIEKRQSVAFWCNPISGHATLYWYQQILGQGPKLLIQFQNNGVVDDSQLPKDRFSAERLKGVDSTLKIQPAKLEDSAVYLCASRYPGTGGYNEQFFGPGTRLTVL.